These T cell receptor beta chains were read from a single sample in a study of blood T cell repertoires in COVID-19. Assay: immunoSEQ multiplex PCR; the TCRdb copy retains only in-frame clones and omits some. The table shows roughly 260,000 clones, with about 88% occurring only once. Sequencing input: peripheral blood. The source of these receptors is a woman between 35 and 50 years old who had recovered from COVID-19. Both conserved end residues are part of each CDR3. Fields, in order: V gene, D gene, CDR3 length, J gene, clone size, CDR3 DNA, CDR3 protein. A D gene is named only where the DNA matches it firmly. The listing skips clone size in some rows; elsewhere it reads once, few, many or a size class.

TRBV30	NA	15	TRBJ2-7	NA	TGTGCCTGGAGAGGAGTAGCGCCGAACACCTACGAGCAGTACTTC	CAWRGVAPNTYEQYF
TRBV9	TRBD1	15	TRBJ2-1	few	TGTGCCAGCAGCGAGGGACAGGGCGGCCGCAATGAGCAGTTCTTC	CASSEGQGGRNEQFF
TRBV2	NA	14	TRBJ2-1	NA	TGTGCCAGCAGCCAATCCGGGGCCTACAATGAGCAGTTCTTC	CASSQSGAYNEQFF
TRBV12-5	TRBD1	16	TRBJ2-3	NA	TGTGCTAGTGGTTCACCTGACAGGGACCCCACAGATACGCAGTATTTT	CASGSPDRDPTDTQYF
TRBV6-5	TRBD2	16	TRBJ2-7	NA	TGTGCCAGCAGTTACGGGGCGGGGGGCCATCCCTACGAGCAGTACTTC	CASSYGAGGHPYEQYF
TRBV18	TRBD1	14	TRBJ1-6	once	TGTGCCAGCTCTGGACAGGGGGCGAATTCACCCCTCCACTTT	CASSGQGANSPLHF
TRBV6-5	TRBD2	15	TRBJ2-7	NA	TGTGCCAGCAGCTGGACTAGCGGGCCAACCTACGAGCAGTACTTC	CASSWTSGPTYEQYF
TRBV2	NA	14	TRBJ2-1	NA	TGTGCCGGCGCAGGGGGGTACTCCTACAATGAGCAGTTCTTC	CAGAGGYSYNEQFF
TRBV7-9	NA	15	TRBJ2-2	NA	TGTGCCAGCAGCCCCGGGTGGGCGAACACCGGGGAGCTGTTTTTT	CASSPGWANTGELFF
TRBV27	TRBD1	16	TRBJ1-4	NA	TGTGCCAGCAGGGACAGAGGACAGGGCTTGTTTGAAAAACTGTTTTTT	CASRDRGQGLFEKLFF
TRBV19	TRBD2	16	TRBJ2-5	NA	TGTGCCAGTAGTTATGGACTAGCGGGAGGTGAAGAGACCCAGTACTTC	CASSYGLAGGEETQYF
TRBV15	TRBD1	16	TRBJ2-7	NA	TGTGCCACCAGCAGAGATCCTCAGGGGGCCAGCTACGAGCAGTACTTC	CATSRDPQGASYEQYF
TRBV7-8	TRBD1	16	TRBJ2-4	NA	TGTGCCAGCAGTACCTATGGGACAGGGCCCCAAAACATTCAGTACTTC	CASSTYGTGPQNIQYF
TRBV30	NA	13	TRBJ2-1	NA	TGTGCCTGGAGTGTACAGACCTACAATGAGCAGTTCTTC	CAWSVQTYNEQFF
TRBV27	NA	18	TRBJ2-3	NA	TGTGCCAGCAGTTTCTCGCCGGACTTCAGCGAGAGCACAGATACGCAGTATTTT	CASSFSPDFSESTDTQYF
TRBV15	TRBD1	13	TRBJ2-1	NA	TGTGCCACGAAACCGGGACAGGGCAATGAGCAGTTCTTC	CATKPGQGNEQFF
TRBV3-1/TRBV3-2	TRBD1	14	TRBJ2-7	NA	TGTGCCAGCAGCTCCAGGACAGGCCTGTACGAGCAGTACTTC	CASSSRTGLYEQYF
TRBV5-5	TRBD1	16	TRBJ2-3	once	TGTGCCAGCAGCTGGCCGACAGGGGAGAGCACAGATACGCAGTATTTT	CASSWPTGESTDTQYF
TRBV19	TRBD1	17	TRBJ2-2	NA	TGTGCCAGTAGAACAGGGGGCTTGTTAGCGAACACCGGGGAGCTGTTTTTT	CASRTGGLLANTGELFF
TRBV5-4	TRBD1	14	TRBJ2-7	NA	TGTGCCAGCAGCTTTACAGGGGGGACCTACGAGCAGTACTTC	CASSFTGGTYEQYF
TRBV2	TRBD2	16	TRBJ2-5	NA	TGTGCCAGCAGTGAACGGCCTAGCGGGGGTATCAAGACCCAGTACTTC	CASSERPSGGIKTQYF
TRBV9	TRBD1	15	TRBJ1-4	NA	TGTGCCAGCAGCGAAGACAGGGGGCAGAGTGAAAAACTGTTTTTT	CASSEDRGQSEKLFF
TRBV10-3	TRBD1	14	TRBJ1-2	NA	TGTGCCATCAGTGAGGGCAGGGGGCAAGGTGGCTACACCTTC	CAISEGRGQGGYTF
TRBV5-1	NA	15	TRBJ2-6	NA	TGCGCCAGCAGCGCAGGAGCGGCCGGGGCCAACGTCCTGACTTTC	CASSAGAAGANVLTF
TRBV9	TRBD1	15	TRBJ1-1	NA	TGTGCCAGCAGCGAAGGCCCGGGACAGGGGTTTGGGGCTTTCTTT	CASSEGPGQGFGAFF
TRBV19	NA	15	TRBJ1-3	once	TGTGCCAGTAGCCTCCAGGGATTCACTGGAAACACCATATATTTT	CASSLQGFTGNTIYF
TRBV5-1	TRBD1	16	TRBJ1-3	once	TGCGCCAGCAGCCCCCGGACAGGGGGCCTTGGAAACACCATATATTTT	CASSPRTGGLGNTIYF
TRBV28	TRBD1	15	TRBJ1-5	NA	TGTGCCAGCGGGGGACAGTCCTATAGCAATCAGCCCCAGCATTTT	CASGGQSYSNQPQHF
TRBV2	NA	15	TRBJ1-4	NA	TGTGCCAGCAGTGGGTCAGGGATGAAGAATGAAAAACTGTTTTTT	CASSGSGMKNEKLFF
TRBV27	TRBD1	14	TRBJ1-2	NA	TGTGCCAGCAGGGCGACAGGGGTTGGCTATGGCTACACCTTC	CASRATGVGYGYTF
TRBV28	TRBD1	16	TRBJ2-2	NA	TGTGCCAGCAGTTCTTGGGGACAGGGACACACCGGGGAGCTGTTTTTT	CASSSWGQGHTGELFF
TRBV5-1	NA	15	TRBJ1-3	few	TGCGCCAGCAGCTTCTACGGGGACTCTGGAAACACCATATATTTT	CASSFYGDSGNTIYF
TRBV27	NA	14	TRBJ2-3	NA	TGTGCCAGCAGTTTAAAAACAGGGTATGAGACGCAGTATTTT	CASSLKTGYETQYF
TRBV28	TRBD1	16	TRBJ2-6	NA	TGTGCCAGCAAGATAAGGCAGGGGGCCCCGGCCAACGTCCTGACTTTC	CASKIRQGAPANVLTF
TRBV9	TRBD2	17	TRBJ2-5	NA	TGTGCCAGCAGCCCCCGGACTAGCGGGAGGGGCCAAGAGACCCAGTACTTC	CASSPRTSGRGQETQYF
TRBV12-3/TRBV12-4	NA	11	TRBJ2-5	NA	TGTGCCAGCAGTTTGAGAGAGACCCAGTACTTC	CASSLRETQYF
TRBV4-1	TRBD2	13	TRBJ2-1	few	TGCGCCAGCAGCCCGCGACTAGCTGATGAGCAGTTCTTC	CASSPRLADEQFF
TRBV19	NA	16	TRBJ1-4	NA	TGTGCCAGTGTCAAGAACTCAGGGGCAACTAATGAAAAACTGTTTTTT	CASVKNSGATNEKLFF
TRBV6-5	TRBD1	11	TRBJ1-2	NA	TGTGCCAGCACACAGGGGGGTGGCTACACCTTC	CASTQGGGYTF
TRBV9	TRBD1	16	TRBJ2-7	NA	TGTGCCAGCAGCGTAGGGGGGGACAGGTTTTCCTACGAGCAGTACTTC	CASSVGGDRFSYEQYF
TRBV18	NA	15	TRBJ2-6	once	TGTGCCAGCTCACCATCACTCTCTGGGGCCAACGTCCTGACTTTC	CASSPSLSGANVLTF
TRBV27	NA	17	TRBJ1-6	NA	TGTGCCAGCAGTGCCATGGCAGGCAGCTCCTATAATTCACCCCTCCACTTT	CASSAMAGSSYNSPLHF
TRBV15	NA	15	TRBJ2-5	NA	TGTGCCACCAGGATTGCGGGGGCTAGACGTGAGACCCAGTACTTC	CATRIAGARRETQYF
TRBV19	TRBD1	13	TRBJ1-5	once	TGTGCCAGTAGTGTTGACAGGGGGCAGCCCCAGCATTTT	CASSVDRGQPQHF
TRBV5-5	TRBD1	14	TRBJ1-2	NA	TGTGCCAGCATCACAAACCGGGACAGCTATGGCTACACCTTC	CASITNRDSYGYTF
TRBV19	TRBD2	14	TRBJ2-3	few	TGTGCCAGTAGGACTAGCGGGAATGTAGATACGCAGTATTTT	CASRTSGNVDTQYF
TRBV27	NA	15	TRBJ2-1	once	TGTGCCAGCAAAGCTTCAGGGGTTGGGTACAATGAGCAGTTCTTC	CASKASGVGYNEQFF
TRBV7-2	TRBD2	16	TRBJ2-3	once	TGTGCCAGCAGCTCTAGCGGGGGGATAAGCACAGATACGCAGTATTTT	CASSSSGGISTDTQYF
TRBV29-1	NA	14	TRBJ2-2	once	TGCAGCGTTGGTAGGGGCTCAAACACCGGGGAGCTGTTTTTT	CSVGRGSNTGELFF
TRBV7-2	TRBD2	14	TRBJ2-1	NA	TGTGCCAGCAGCTTGGCCCCACTAGCGCATGAGCAGTTCTTC	CASSLAPLAHEQFF
TRBV13	NA	16	TRBJ2-3	NA	TGTGCCAGCAGCCCAGGGGCGGGGGCCTTCACAGATACGCAGTATTTT	CASSPGAGAFTDTQYF
TRBV5-4	TRBD1	14	TRBJ1-2	NA	TGTGCCAGCAGCACGGACAGGCCTCTCTATGGCTACACCTTC	CASSTDRPLYGYTF
TRBV19	TRBD2	14	TRBJ2-1	NA	TGTGCCAGTAGGAAGCGGGGGATGTACAATGAGCAGTTCTTC	CASRKRGMYNEQFF
TRBV5-1	TRBD1	15	TRBJ2-3	NA	TGCGCCAGCAATACCGGACAGGGGGCGGTAGATACGCAGTATTTT	CASNTGQGAVDTQYF
TRBV7-9	NA	15	TRBJ1-3	NA	TGTGCCAGCAGCTACCCCGCTAAAGCCGGAAACACCATATATTTT	CASSYPAKAGNTIYF
TRBV7-2	TRBD2	17	TRBJ2-1	NA	TGTGCCAGCAGCTTACCTCCGGGACTAGCGAGTAACAATGAGCAGTTCTTC	CASSLPPGLASNNEQFF
TRBV9	TRBD1	17	TRBJ1-3	NA	TGTGCCAGCAGCGTAGGAATGGGACAGGGGGCTGGAAACACCATATATTTT	CASSVGMGQGAGNTIYF
TRBV15	TRBD1	15	TRBJ1-2	NA	TGTGCCACCAGCAGAGATCGGGACAGGGGCTATGGCTACACCTTC	CATSRDRDRGYGYTF
TRBV24-1	NA	14	TRBJ1-2	NA	TGTGCCACGAGCGGGGTCAGGGGTGACTATGGCTACACCTTC	CATSGVRGDYGYTF
TRBV19	NA	16	TRBJ1-6	NA	TGTGCCAGTAGTATGGAGTCACGGCGAAATAATTCACCCCTCCACTTT	CASSMESRRNNSPLHF